Listed below are T cell receptor beta chains from one sample, sequenced in a study of Graves' ophthalmopathy and Graves' hyperthyroidism. TCRdb redid the calling of the multiplex PCR reads with MiXCR, one entry per CDR3 protein. The sample lists approximately 210,000 distinct CDR3 sequences; roughly 21% were seen once. The sequenced sample was peripheral blood. These receptors were taken from a woman in her 50s with Graves' ophthalmopathy. Each CDR3 is given with its conserved first and last residue. The order of the fields is V gene, D gene, clone size, J gene, CDR3 DNA, CDR3 protein. D genes are given only for firm matches. Clone size is shown for a subset of rows, as once, few, many or a class of expanded clone.

>TRBV6-5|NA|many|TRBJ1-1
TGTGCCAGCAGAAACGCAGGGAGGGAGAACACTGAAGCTTTCTTT
CASRNAGRENTEAFF
>TRBV20-1|TRBD1|NA|TRBJ1-1
TGCAGTGCTAGGGAAGGACAGGGGGCGCCGTGGGCTTTCTTT
CSAREGQGAPWAFF
>TRBV30|TRBD2|many|TRBJ2-5
TGTGCCTGGAGTGTACCTGGCGGGAGGCGAGAGACCCAGTACTTC
CAWSVPGGRRETQYF
>TRBV11-2|NA|NA|TRBJ2-5
TGTGCCAACAGCTCTAGGGGGGTCGAACAAGAGACCCAGTACTTC
CANSSRGVEQETQYF
>TRBV19|NA|many|TRBJ2-1
TGTGCCAGTAGTATAGGAGGGACGACCGATGAGCAGTTCTTC
CASSIGGTTDEQFF
>TRBV3-1|TRBD2|NA|TRBJ2-5
TGTGCCAGCAGCCAAAATAGCGGGATCAAAGAGACCCAGTACTTC
CASSQNSGIKETQYF
>TRBV9|TRBD2|many|TRBJ2-5
TGTGCCAGCAGCGCTCTAGCGGGCCAAGAGACCCAGTACTTC
CASSALAGQETQYF
>TRBV6-1|NA|NA|TRBJ2-1
TGTGCCAGCAGTGAGCCAACAGGATATGAGCAGTTCTTC
CASSEPTGYEQFF
>TRBV12-3/TRBV12-4|TRBD2|many|TRBJ2-7
TGTGCCAGCACCTCTGCGACTAGCGGATACTACGAGCAGTACTTC
CASTSATSGYYEQYF
>TRBV11-2|NA|few|TRBJ2-7
TGTGCCAGCAGCACCAGTAACCAGGCAGGGCAGTACTTC
CASSTSNQAGQYF
>TRBV3-1|TRBD1|once|TRBJ1-5
TGTGCCAGCAGCCGAACCGGGACAGCCGATCAGCCCCAGCATTTT
CASSRTGTADQPQHF
>TRBV7-9|NA|NA|TRBJ1-3
NA
CASSVGPGNTIHF
>TRBV30|NA|NA|TRBJ2-5
TGTGCCTGGAGTGTAGGGGGTCCGTCGAAGACCCAGTACTTC
CAWSVGGPSKTQYF
>TRBV13|NA|many|TRBJ1-1
TGTGCCAGCAGCTTATTAGGGCGGGGGCGTGAAACTGAAGCTTTCTTT
CASSLLGRGRETEAFF
>TRBV12-3/TRBV12-4|NA|many|TRBJ1-3
TGTGCCAGCAGTTTAGTGGGTCTCTCTGGAAACACCATATATTTT
CASSLVGLSGNTIYF
>TRBV27|NA|many|TRBJ1-1
TGTGCCAGCAGTTTAAGAGAGGGGAACACTGAAGCTTTCTTT
CASSLREGNTEAFF
>TRBV7-8|NA|NA|TRBJ2-5
TGTGCCAGCAGCTTAGCGTCCTACCAAGAGACCCAGTACTTC
CASSLASYQETQYF
>TRBV12-5|TRBD1|many|TRBJ2-7
TGTGCTAGTGGTTTGGTACTCACAGGGGGCGCGTGGGAGCAGTACTTC
CASGLVLTGGAWEQYF
>TRBV12-5|TRBD2|few|TRBJ2-2
TGTGCTAGTGCGAGGAGCGGGACGAACACCGGGGAGCTGTTTTTT
CASARSGTNTGELFF
>TRBV24-1|NA|NA|TRBJ2-2
TGTGCCACCAGTGGATCCAGGTTGACCGGGGAGCTGTTTTTT
CATSGSRLTGELFF
>TRBV18|NA|many|TRBJ1-1
TGTGCCAGCTCACGCAGTGGGGGGGCGCGGAACACTGAAGCTTTCTTT
CASSRSGGARNTEAFF
>TRBV6-1|NA|many|TRBJ1-5
TGTGCCAGCAGTAAACAGAATAGCAATCAGCCCCAGCATTTT
CASSKQNSNQPQHF
>TRBV5-1|NA|many|TRBJ2-7
TGCGCCAGCAGCTTGGGGGAAGGGAGCGAGCAGTACTTC
CASSLGEGSEQYF
>TRBV6-5|NA|many|TRBJ1-5
TGTGCCAGCACTCCCCGGGACCTCAATCAGCCCCAGCATTTT
CASTPRDLNQPQHF
>TRBV11-2|TRBD1|few|TRBJ1-1
TGTGCCAGCAGCTTAAGCCGAATCAGGGGGCATACTGAAGCTTTCTTT
CASSLSRIRGHTEAFF
>TRBV20-1|NA|many|TRBJ2-5
TGCAGTGCGACTTCCTGGACAGACGAGACCCAGTACTTC
CSATSWTDETQYF
>TRBV6-2/TRBV6-3|NA|many|TRBJ2-6
TGTGCCAGCAGTCCACAGCTTTACAGCCACAGCTCTGGGGCCAACGTCCTGACTTTC
CASSPQLYSHSSGANVLTF
>TRBV7-2|TRBD1|many|TRBJ1-3
TGTGCCAGCAGCTTAGGACAGGGGGGAAACACCATATATTTT
CASSLGQGGNTIYF
>TRBV7-2|NA|many|TRBJ2-2
TGTGCCAGCAGCTACGTAGTGGGCACCGGGGAGCTGTTTTTT
CASSYVVGTGELFF
>TRBV11-2|TRBD2|NA|TRBJ2-7
TGTGCCAGCAGCTTCTCCCTAGCGGGGGGCCAACCCTACGAGCAGTACTTC
CASSFSLAGGQPYEQYF
>TRBV6-5|NA|NA|TRBJ1-1
TGTGCCAGCAGTTACGGTTTACTGAACACTGAAGCTTTCTTT
CASSYGLLNTEAFF
>TRBV11-2|TRBD1|many|TRBJ2-7
TGTGCCAGCAGGTATACAGGGGGTCGAGAGCAGTACTTC
CASRYTGGREQYF
>TRBV13|TRBD1|many|TRBJ1-6
TGTGCCAGCAGCCTCTCCACAGGGGTGGGTTCACCCCTCCACTTT
CASSLSTGVGSPLHF
>TRBV24-1|NA|many|TRBJ2-5
TGTGCCACCAGTGATTTCGAGACCCAGTACTTC
CATSDFETQYF
>TRBV20-1|NA|many|TRBJ2-4
TGCAGTGCCTTTCCTACGGCGGGATTCGCCAAAAACATTCAGTACTTC
CSAFPTAGFAKNIQYF
>TRBV6-5|NA|many|TRBJ1-2
TGTGCCAGCAGTTTTCGGGGGCTCGGCTACACCTTC
CASSFRGLGYTF
>TRBV7-3|NA|many|TRBJ1-1
TGTGCCAGCAGCTTTCAGTCAACCACTGAAGCTTTCTTT
CASSFQSTTEAFF
>TRBV7-2|NA|NA|TRBJ1-2
TGTGCCAGCAGCATAAAGCCGGACAAGGCTGGCTACACCTTC
CASSIKPDKAGYTF
>TRBV12-3/TRBV12-4|TRBD1|many|TRBJ1-2
TGTGCCAGCAGTGAACAGGGGGGACGAGGCTACACCTTC
CASSEQGGRGYTF
>TRBV29-1|NA|many|TRBJ2-5
TGCAGCTTCCGGGCATTTCAGACCCAGTACTTC
CSFRAFQTQYF
>TRBV20-1|NA|many|TRBJ1-6
TGCAGTGCTAGTATCCCAGGATTAGATTCACCCCTCCACTTT
CSASIPGLDSPLHF
>TRBV5-1|NA|few|TRBJ2-7
TGCGCCAGCAGCTTGGGGGCCACCACCTACGAGCAGTACTTC
CASSLGATTYEQYF
>TRBV11-1|TRBD2|many|TRBJ2-7
TGTGCCAGCAGCCCGGGGGGGCTGAGGATCTCCTACGAGCAGTACTTC
CASSPGGLRISYEQYF
>TRBV9|TRBD1|many|TRBJ2-5
TGTGCCAGCAGCGTAGGGGGACAGAGGGAGACCCAGTACTTC
CASSVGGQRETQYF
>TRBV4-2|NA|many|TRBJ2-4
TGTGCCAGCAGCCAAGATCTGAATGCCAAAAACATTCAGTACTTC
CASSQDLNAKNIQYF
>TRBV7-3|NA|many|TRBJ1-1
TGTGCCAGCAGCTTCCGGAGGGAAGGTGAAGCTTTCTTT
CASSFRREGEAFF
>TRBV6-1|TRBD2|once|TRBJ2-7
TGTGCCAGCAGGACTAGCGGGTACACCGAGCAGTACTTC
CASRTSGYTEQYF
>TRBV27|NA|many|TRBJ2-2
TGTGCCAGCAACCCGGGACACAATACCGGGGAGCTGTTTTTT
CASNPGHNTGELFF
>TRBV29-1|TRBD2|many|TRBJ2-2
TGCAGCGTGTCCAGCGGGAGGAGAACCGGGGAGCTGTTTTTT
CSVSSGRRTGELFF
>TRBV7-3|NA|NA|TRBJ1-1
TGTGCCAGCAGCTTAACAGGGGATCACACTGAAGCTTTCTTT
CASSLTGDHTEAFF
>TRBV5-1|NA|few|TRBJ1-1
TGCGCCAGCAGCTTGGCGGTAGCTACTATAGGAACTGAAGCTTTCTTT
CASSLAVATIGTEAFF
>TRBV12-3/TRBV12-4|NA|NA|TRBJ2-4
TGTGCCAGCAGTTTAGATGCCCAGCGGATTCAGTACTTC
CASSLDAQRIQYF
>TRBV24-1|NA|many|TRBJ2-7
TGTGCCACCAGTGACCCGAGGGGCGGTTACGAGCAGTACTTC
CATSDPRGGYEQYF
>TRBV20-1|NA|many|TRBJ1-2
TGCAGTGCTAGAGATGTTCCTGGCTACACCTTC
CSARDVPGYTF
>TRBV29-1|TRBD1|many|TRBJ2-5
TGCAGCGTCGCCGATTCGATCAGGGGGGAGACCCAGTACTTC
CSVADSIRGETQYF
>TRBV27|NA|NA|TRBJ2-7
TGTGCCAGCAGTTTATCTTCAAGGTTGGGTCTTTACGAGCAGTACTTC
CASSLSSRLGLYEQYF
>TRBV10-3|TRBD1|NA|TRBJ2-7
TGTGCCATCAGAGAGAGAGGGGGCAGGGACGAGCAGTGCTTC
CAIRERGGRDEQCF
>TRBV6-1|NA|many|TRBJ1-5
TGTGCCAGCAAGGTAGAGCCTGGGGGCAATCAGCCCCAGCATTTT
CASKVEPGGNQPQHF
>TRBV6-5|NA|few|TRBJ1-2
TGTGCCAGCAGTTTGGCCGGGAGAGGGGAATTATATGGCTACATCTTC
CASSLAGRGELYGYIF